This T cell receptor beta chain stems from a study of blood T cells in healthy people across ages. This clonotype was seen a few times. For the second PCR, which ran for roughly 6 to 12 cycles, a sample-barcoded 5' primer and a J-beta primer mix were used. MiXCR, run by TCRdb on the 5' RACE reads, gives a single entry per CDR3 protein. This table has about 900,000 distinct CDR3 sequences, roughly 60% appearing once. The V end lost 3 bases, the J end lost 5 bases, and 14 bases lay between the germline ends. The CDR3 covers 14 residues. Per the germline V gene, CDR1 is SQVTM and CDR2 is ANQGSEA. The source material was blood. The sequence was collected from a young man in good health. V is TRBV29-1 and J is TRBJ2-1; D might be TRBD2 (7 bases). The CDR3 spells CSVDRGGGDNEQFF. CDR3 DNA: TGCAGCGTTGATAGAGGGGGAGGGGACAATGAGCAGTTCTTC.